The rows below give T cell receptor beta chains drawn from one sample of a study of blood T cell repertoires in COVID-19. The protocol was immunoSEQ multiplex PCR, while the TCRdb copy is restricted to in-frame clones and leaves out a portion. The sample records under 150,000 clones, approximately 87% being singletons. The sample taken for sequencing was PBMCs or T cells enriched from blood (not recorded which). Receptors were obtained from a man aged 50 or older in a cohort exposed to, infected with or recovered from COVID-19 (not recorded which). CDR3s include the opening cysteine and the closing phenylalanine or tryptophan. The D gene is left open where the match is weak. Size is omitted from some rows. Given values are once, few, many or a class for expanded clones.

clone size	D gene	J gene	V gene	CDR3 DNA	CDR3 protein
NA	TRBD1	TRBJ2-1	TRBV2	TGTGCCAGCAGTTTAGGACAGGGGGGTGAGCAGTTCTTC	CASSLGQGGEQFF
NA	NA	TRBJ2-1	TRBV18	TGTGCCAGCTCATACTACAATGAGCAGTTCTTC	CASSYYNEQFF
NA	NA	TRBJ2-5	TRBV4-1	TGCGCCAGCAGCCAAGACGGAGGCGGGGTAGGGGAGACCCAGTACTTC	CASSQDGGGVGETQYF
few	NA	TRBJ1-5	TRBV6-2/TRBV6-3	TGTGCCAGCAGCAGGGGCTATAGCAATCAGCCCCAGCATTTT	CASSRGYSNQPQHF
NA	NA	TRBJ2-2	TRBV3-1/TRBV3-2	TGTGCCAGCAGCCAAAACACAGGGACCGGGGAGCTGTTTTTT	CASSQNTGTGELFF
NA	NA	TRBJ1-2	TRBV28	TGTGCCAGCAGTTTACCCCGACATAACTATGGCTACACCTTC	CASSLPRHNYGYTF
NA	NA	TRBJ2-2	TRBV12-3/TRBV12-4	TGTGCCAGCAGTCCCCCCCCCGGCGGGGAGCTGTTTTTT	CASSPPPGGELFF
once	TRBD1	TRBJ2-3	TRBV14	TGTGCCAGCAGCCGCCGGGACAGGGGGCAGTATTTT	CASSRRDRGQYF
NA	NA	TRBJ2-7	TRBV2	TGTGCCAGCATCAGGGGCCCCTACGAGCAGTACTTC	CASIRGPYEQYF
NA	TRBD1	TRBJ1-5	TRBV10-3	TGTGCCATCAGTGAGTCGGACAGGGTCAGCAATCAGCCCCAGCATTTT	CAISESDRVSNQPQHF
NA	TRBD1	TRBJ2-1	TRBV18	TGTGCCAGCTCACCCTCTGGGACAGGGGCTGGGAATGAGCAGTTCTTC	CASSPSGTGAGNEQFF
few	NA	TRBJ1-2	TRBV5-1	TGCGCCAGCAGCCTGGACATCCTCCTCTATGGCTACACCTTC	CASSLDILLYGYTF
NA	NA	TRBJ2-1	TRBV9	TGTGCCAGCAGCGCTGGGCCCCAGTTTGACTTAGGGGATGAGCAGTTCTTC	CASSAGPQFDLGDEQFF
NA	NA	TRBJ2-3	TRBV11-3	TGTGCCAGCAGTCCCTTTGTGGGGAGAAACACAGATACGCAGTATTTT	CASSPFVGRNTDTQYF
NA	NA	TRBJ1-2	TRBV4-3	TGCGCCAGCAGCCAAAGTAACCAGGGAAAGCGTGGCTACACCTTC	CASSQSNQGKRGYTF
NA	TRBD1	TRBJ1-1	TRBV19	TGTGCCAGTATCAGACAGGGGGCCTACACTGAAGCTTTCTTT	CASIRQGAYTEAFF
NA	NA	TRBJ2-7	TRBV11-2	TGTGCCAGCGTCCCAGGGTTGGGCTACGAGCAGTACTTC	CASVPGLGYEQYF
NA	TRBD1	TRBJ2-1	TRBV7-8	TGTGCCAGCAGCCGCACAGGGGGTCGAGGGTTCTTC	CASSRTGGRGFF
once	NA	TRBJ2-7	TRBV28	TGTGCCAGCACTTCAGGGGCCTACGAGCAGTACTTC	CASTSGAYEQYF
NA	TRBD1	TRBJ2-5	TRBV6-2/TRBV6-3	TGTGCCAGCAGCCTTTCACCGACAGGGGTCATGGAGACCCAGTACTTC	CASSLSPTGVMETQYF
NA	TRBD1	TRBJ1-1	TRBV27	TGTGCCAGCAGAATACAGGGGGTGAACACTGAAGCTTTCTTT	CASRIQGVNTEAFF
NA	NA	TRBJ2-7	TRBV6-2/TRBV6-3	TGTGCCAGCAGCCTCCGGGTCTACGAGCAGTACTTC	CASSLRVYEQYF
NA	NA	TRBJ1-6	TRBV21-1	TGTGCCAGCAGCCCCCCGGGTGGGACAGGGGATTTCACCCTCCACTTT	CASSPPGGTGDFTLHF
once	TRBD1	TRBJ2-3	TRBV4-1	TGCGCCAGCAGCCCCCGGGACAGGGTCACAGATACGCAGTATTTT	CASSPRDRVTDTQYF
NA	TRBD1	TRBJ2-3	TRBV27	TGTGCCAGCAGTTCGACAGGGATCACAGATACGCAGTATTTT	CASSSTGITDTQYF
NA	TRBD2	TRBJ2-5	TRBV11-2	TGTGCCAGCAGCTTATGGGCGGGGGGAGAGACCCAGTACTTC	CASSLWAGGETQYF
few	NA	TRBJ2-7	TRBV6-5	TGTGCCAGCAGTTACGGGCAGGGGTACTACGAGCAGTACTTC	CASSYGQGYYEQYF
NA	NA	TRBJ2-2	TRBV4-3	TGCGCCAGCAGCCAAGAAGGAAAAGCGGCCGACACCGGGGAGCTGTTTTTT	CASSQEGKAADTGELFF
NA	TRBD1	TRBJ1-2	TRBV5-6	TGTGCCAGCAGCTTGTTCGGGACAGGGTGGGATGGCTACACCTTC	CASSLFGTGWDGYTF
NA	NA	TRBJ1-6	TRBV5-1	TGCGCCAGCAGCTTACAGGGAGATAATTCACCCCTCCACTTT	CASSLQGDNSPLHF
NA	NA	TRBJ1-6	TRBV5-1	TGCGCCAGCAGCCCCCCGGGGGGCATATCCCGTAATTCACCCCTCCACTTT	CASSPPGGISRNSPLHF
NA	NA	TRBJ1-4	TRBV28	TGTGCCAGCAGTTTTGGCGGCAGGGTTGCCCATGAAAAACTGTTTTTT	CASSFGGRVAHEKLFF
once	TRBD1	TRBJ1-4	TRBV28	TGTGCCAGCAGTTTTTTAGGCAGGGGGCCAGGGAATGAAAAACTGTTTTTT	CASSFLGRGPGNEKLFF
NA	NA	TRBJ1-2	TRBV7-9	TGTGCCAGCAGCAACAGGGCCTATGGCTACACCTTC	CASSNRAYGYTF
NA	NA	TRBJ1-6	TRBV30	TGTGCCTGGAGTGTACGGCGGGGGGCAGGAAGTCCTTCACCCCTCCACTTT	CAWSVRRGAGSPSPLHF
NA	TRBD1	TRBJ2-7	TRBV9	TGTGCCAGCAGCTCGACGACAGGGGCGGATCACGAGCAGTACTTC	CASSSTTGADHEQYF
NA	TRBD2	TRBJ2-3	TRBV6-5	TGTGCCAGCAGTTACTTCGCGGGAGGGCCCACAGATACGCAGTATTTT	CASSYFAGGPTDTQYF
NA	NA	TRBJ2-3	TRBV7-8	TGTGCCAGCAGACAAGATACGCAGTATTTT	CASRQDTQYF
NA	TRBD1	TRBJ2-1	TRBV20-1	TGCAGTGCCCTACCGACAGGGTTAGAGTTCTTC	CSALPTGLEFF
NA	NA	TRBJ2-3	TRBV12-5	TGTGCTAGTGGCCCCGGGACAGATACGCAGTATTTT	CASGPGTDTQYF
NA	NA	TRBJ2-3	TRBV28	TGTGCCAGCAGTTTTGGGGCCACAGATACGCAGTATTTT	CASSFGATDTQYF
NA	TRBD2	TRBJ2-7	TRBV5-1	TGCGCCAGCAGCTCTGGACTAGCGGGGTTTGGCGAGCAGTACTTC	CASSSGLAGFGEQYF
NA	NA	TRBJ1-6	TRBV7-9	TGTGCCAGCAGCCCTGCCGGAGGTTCACCCCTCCACTTT	CASSPAGGSPLHF
NA	NA	TRBJ2-2	TRBV28	TGTGCCAGCAGTTTAGACACAGGGTCGGTCACCGGGGAGCTGTTTTTT	CASSLDTGSVTGELFF
NA	TRBD2	TRBJ2-7	TRBV4-1	TGCGCCAGCAGCAGTAGCGGGGGAGGAGAGCAGTACTTC	CASSSSGGGEQYF
NA	NA	TRBJ2-7	TRBV7-9	TGTGCCAGCAGCTTAACGGACTCCCGCTACGAGCAGTACTTC	CASSLTDSRYEQYF
NA	NA	TRBJ1-6	TRBV2	TGTGCCAGCAGTGAATTGAGCTCCTATAATTCACCCCTCCACTTT	CASSELSSYNSPLHF
NA	TRBD1	TRBJ2-1	TRBV6-2/TRBV6-3	TGTGCCAGCAGCCAGGGACAGGGATGGGTCATGCATGAGCAGTTCTTC	CASSQGQGWVMHEQFF
NA	TRBD1	TRBJ2-6	TRBV29-1	TGCAGCGTTGAAGTCGTGACAGGGGAATTTATTGGGGCCAACGTCCTGACTTTC	CSVEVVTGEFIGANVLTF
NA	NA	TRBJ1-4	TRBV12-3/TRBV12-4	TGTGCCAGCAGTGGACTTCCAGGAGAAAAACTGTTTTTT	CASSGLPGEKLFF
NA	TRBD1	TRBJ1-2	TRBV14	TGTGCCAGCAGCATCCGGACAGGGCCTGTCTATGGCTACACCTTC	CASSIRTGPVYGYTF
NA	NA	TRBJ2-5	TRBV6-5	TGTGCCAGCAGTTACTCACTCCCGGGTGAGACCCAGTACTTC	CASSYSLPGETQYF
NA	TRBD2	TRBJ2-3	TRBV28	TGTGCCAGCAGTTTGAGACCGGGGGGGACAGATACGCAGTATTTT	CASSLRPGGTDTQYF
NA	TRBD1	TRBJ2-1	TRBV6-1	TGTGCCAGCAGTGAAGAGTGGCAGGGGGCATACAATGAGCAGTTCTTC	CASSEEWQGAYNEQFF
NA	TRBD1	TRBJ1-6	TRBV12-5	TGTGCTAGTGGTTTTGTTACAGGGGAGTACTCACCCCTCCACTTT	CASGFVTGEYSPLHF
NA	NA	TRBJ2-2	TRBV7-9	TGTGCCAGCAGCTTTGGGCTCCCTCCCACCGGGGAGCTGTTTTTT	CASSFGLPPTGELFF
NA	NA	TRBJ2-5	TRBV5-4	TGTGCCAGCAGCTTCGAGGCGATAGAGACCCAGTACTTC	CASSFEAIETQYF
NA	TRBD2	TRBJ2-2	TRBV7-2	TGTGCCAGCAGTAGGGGGACTAGCGGGAGGAACACCGGGGAGCTGTTTTTT	CASSRGTSGRNTGELFF
NA	TRBD2	TRBJ2-1	TRBV27	TGTGCCAGCAGCCGGACTAGCGGGAGAAATGAGCAGTTCTTC	CASSRTSGRNEQFF
NA	NA	TRBJ2-3	TRBV25-1	TGTGCCAGCAGTGAATACAGGGACACAGATACGCAGTATTTT	CASSEYRDTDTQYF